The 2 T cell receptor beta chains presented below share a single source sample, sequenced in a study of beta chain features in type 1 diabetes. Expressed TCRB transcripts were sequenced because the entire RNA isolate underwent reverse transcription. Generated by immunoSEQ multiplex PCR, the TCRdb table keeps only in-frame clones and is missing some. Of 450,000 or so clones in the sample, over 9.5% are singletons; the top ten hold 0.045% to 0.06%. The sequenced sample was naive CD4+ T cells from blood. These receptor sequences come from a woman under 30 in good health.

V gene TRBV11-2 combines with J gene TRBJ2-7; D gene unclear. Germline V gene data show CDR1 as SGHAT and CDR2 as FQNNGV. Trimming took off 1 base at V and 0 bases at J, with 10 bases between the two ends. The CDR3 is 15 amino acids. The CDR3: CASSLGPQSSYEQYV. The CDR3 nucleotides read TGTGCCAGCAGCTTAGGACCACAGAGCTCCTACGAGCAGTACGTC.

The chain links TRBV7-2 to TRBJ1-5; 9 bases fit TRBD1. This CDR3 is 14 amino acids long. J lost 7 bases, V lost 4 bases, and 5 bases had no gene match. Germline loops: CDR1 SGHTA, CDR2 FQGNSA. CDR3 sequence (DNA): TGTGCCAGCAGCTCGGGACAGGGCTTGCAGCCCCAGCATTTT. It specifies CASSSGQGLQPQHF.